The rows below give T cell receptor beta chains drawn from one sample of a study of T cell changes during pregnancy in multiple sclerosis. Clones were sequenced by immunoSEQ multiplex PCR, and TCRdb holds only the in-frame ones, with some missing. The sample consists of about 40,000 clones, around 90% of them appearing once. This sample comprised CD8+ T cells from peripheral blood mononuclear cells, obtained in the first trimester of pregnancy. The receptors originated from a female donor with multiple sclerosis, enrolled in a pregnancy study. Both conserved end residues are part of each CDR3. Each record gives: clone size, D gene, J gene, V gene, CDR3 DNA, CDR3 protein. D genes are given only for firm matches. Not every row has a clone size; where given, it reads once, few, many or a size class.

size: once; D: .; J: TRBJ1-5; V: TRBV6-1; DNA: TGTGCCAGCAGTGGTGAAGGGGGATCCGTTAGCAATCAGCCCCAGCATTTT; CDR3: CASSGEGGSVSNQPQHF
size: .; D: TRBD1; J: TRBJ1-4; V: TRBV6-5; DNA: TGTGCCAGTCGGACAGGGAATAGTGAAAAACTGTTTTTT; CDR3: CASRTGNSEKLFF
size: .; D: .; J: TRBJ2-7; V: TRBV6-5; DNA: TGTGCCAGCAGTTACTCAGGGGGCTCCTACGAGCAGTACTTC; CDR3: CASSYSGGSYEQYF
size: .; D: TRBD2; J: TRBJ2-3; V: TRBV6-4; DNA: TGTGCCAGCAGTGATACTAGCGGAACAGATACGCAGTATTTT; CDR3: CASSDTSGTDTQYF
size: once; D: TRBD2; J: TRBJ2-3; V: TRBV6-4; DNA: TGTGCCAGCAGTGACTGGGTAGCGGGGGGCCTCACAGATACGCAGTATTTT; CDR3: CASSDWVAGGLTDTQYF
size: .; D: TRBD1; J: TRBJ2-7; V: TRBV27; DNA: TGTGCCAGCAGTTTGGACAGGTTGTACGAGCAGTACTTC; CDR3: CASSLDRLYEQYF
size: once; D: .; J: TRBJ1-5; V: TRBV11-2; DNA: TGTGCCAGCAGCTTAGATGGGGGCGCACAGCCCCAGCATTTT; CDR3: CASSLDGGAQPQHF
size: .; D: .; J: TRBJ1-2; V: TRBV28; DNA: TGTGCCAGCAGTCACGCCAGGGCGGGCTACACCTTC; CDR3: CASSHARAGYTF
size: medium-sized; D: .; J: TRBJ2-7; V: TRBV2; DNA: TGTGCCAGCAGTGAAGCTGTGACAGTAGCCTACGAGCAGTACTTC; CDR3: CASSEAVTVAYEQYF
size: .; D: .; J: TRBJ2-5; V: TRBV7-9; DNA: TGTGCCAGCAGCCCCCGACTTAAGTATGAGACCCAGTACTTC; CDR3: CASSPRLKYETQYF
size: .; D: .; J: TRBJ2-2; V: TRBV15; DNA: TGTGCCACCAGCAGAGATGAGCTCACCGGGGAGCTGTTTTTT; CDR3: CATSRDELTGELFF
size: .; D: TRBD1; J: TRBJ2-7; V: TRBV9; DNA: TGTGCCAGCAGCCCGACAGGGGTTGGCGAGCAGTACTTC; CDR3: CASSPTGVGEQYF
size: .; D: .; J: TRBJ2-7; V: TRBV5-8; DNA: TGTGCCAGCAGCTTCAGCTACGAGCAGTACTTC; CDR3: CASSFSYEQYF
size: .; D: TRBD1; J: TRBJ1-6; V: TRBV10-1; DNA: TGCGCCAGCAGTGCCCCGGACAGGGGGTATTCACCCCTCCACTTT; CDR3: CASSAPDRGYSPLHF
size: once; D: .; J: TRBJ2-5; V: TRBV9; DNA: TGTGCCAGCAGCGTAGGTGGACTGTACGGCGAGACCCAGTACTTC; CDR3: CASSVGGLYGETQYF
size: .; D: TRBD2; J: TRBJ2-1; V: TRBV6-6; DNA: TGTGCCAGCAGCTTTAGCGGGGCTTTGTTCTTC; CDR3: CASSFSGALFF
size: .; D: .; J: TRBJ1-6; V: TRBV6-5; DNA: TGTGCCAGCAGTCCACACAACCGGGGTTCACCCCTCCACTTT; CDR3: CASSPHNRGSPLHF
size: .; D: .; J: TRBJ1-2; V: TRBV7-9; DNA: TGTGCCAGCAGCTTCGTCGTGAACTATGGCTACACCTTC; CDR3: CASSFVVNYGYTF
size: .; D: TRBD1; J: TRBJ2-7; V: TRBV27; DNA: TGTGCCAGCAGTCCTATCTATCTGGACAGGGACACAACCTACGAGCAGTACTTC; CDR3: CASSPIYLDRDTTYEQYF
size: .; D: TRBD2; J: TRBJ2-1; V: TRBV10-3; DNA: TGTGCCGTCACTAGCGTAGACGAGCAGTTCTTC; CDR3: CAVTSVDEQFF
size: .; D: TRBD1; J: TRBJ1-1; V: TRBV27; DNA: TGTGCCAGCAGCGTACAGGGGGCGGACACTGAAGCTTTCTTT; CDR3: CASSVQGADTEAFF
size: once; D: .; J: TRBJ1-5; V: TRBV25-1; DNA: TGTGCCAGCAGTGGACGGGGGACGAGCAATCAGCCCCAGCATTTT; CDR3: CASSGRGTSNQPQHF
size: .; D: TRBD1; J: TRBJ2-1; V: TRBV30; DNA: TGTGCCTGGGGACAGGGCGCCAATGAGCAGTTCTTC; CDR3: CAWGQGANEQFF
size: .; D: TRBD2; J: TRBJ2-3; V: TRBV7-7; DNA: TGTGCTAGCAGTTATGGCGGGACTAGCGGGGGGGCCCGCCCAGATACGCAGTATTTT; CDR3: CASSYGGTSGGARPDTQYF
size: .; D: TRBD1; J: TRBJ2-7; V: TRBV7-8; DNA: TGTGCCAGCAGCTCGGGAAGAGGACAGGGAACCTACGAGCAGTACTTC; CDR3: CASSSGRGQGTYEQYF
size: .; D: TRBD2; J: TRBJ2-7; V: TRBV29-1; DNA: TGCAGCGTTGAATGGGGCGGGAGGGCAGACGAGCAGTACTTC; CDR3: CSVEWGGRADEQYF
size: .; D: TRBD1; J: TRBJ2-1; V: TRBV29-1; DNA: TGCAGCGTCGAGAGTAGGGGGCGCAATGAGCAGTTCTTC; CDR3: CSVESRGRNEQFF
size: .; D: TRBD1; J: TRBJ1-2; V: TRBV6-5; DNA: TGTGCCAGCAGTTACTATCCGGGACAGGGGGATTATGGCTACACCTTC; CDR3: CASSYYPGQGDYGYTF
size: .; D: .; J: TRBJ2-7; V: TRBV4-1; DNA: TGCGCCAGCAGCCACCGGACCCAGGGCGACGAGCAGTACTTC; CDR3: CASSHRTQGDEQYF
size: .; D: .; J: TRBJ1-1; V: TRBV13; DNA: TGTGCCAGCAGCCCAGAAGGCTTCACGGGGAACACTGAAGCTTTCTTT; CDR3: CASSPEGFTGNTEAFF
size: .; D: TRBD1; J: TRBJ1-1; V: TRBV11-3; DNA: TGTGCCAGCAGCCCCGGGACAGGGGGAGTGAACACTGAAGCTTTCTTT; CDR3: CASSPGTGGVNTEAFF
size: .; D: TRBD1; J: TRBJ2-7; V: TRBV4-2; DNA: TGTGCCAGCACCTCGGACAGGGCCGAGCAGTACTTC; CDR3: CASTSDRAEQYF
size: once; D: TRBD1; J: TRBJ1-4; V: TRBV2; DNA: TGTGCCAGCAGTGATTATGGACAGGGTGAAAAACTGTTTTTT; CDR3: CASSDYGQGEKLFF
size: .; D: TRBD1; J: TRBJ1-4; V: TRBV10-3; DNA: TGTGCCACCAGTGAGTCAACAGGGGGCTGGTCTAATGAAAAACTGTTTTTT; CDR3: CATSESTGGWSNEKLFF
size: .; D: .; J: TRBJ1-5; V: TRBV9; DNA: TGTGCCAGCAGCCCTAACCTGAGCAATCAGCCCCAGCATTTT; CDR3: CASSPNLSNQPQHF
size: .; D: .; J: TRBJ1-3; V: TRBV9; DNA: TGTGCCAGCAGCGTCTATACAGGGACTGGAAACACCATATATTTT; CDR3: CASSVYTGTGNTIYF
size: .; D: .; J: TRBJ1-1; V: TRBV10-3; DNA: TGTGCCACGTCCCTGGGGACTACTGAAGCTTTCTTT; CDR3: CATSLGTTEAFF
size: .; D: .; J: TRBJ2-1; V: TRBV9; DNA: TGTGCCAGCAGCGTCGGGGGTTCCTACAATGAGCAGTTCTTC; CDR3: CASSVGGSYNEQFF
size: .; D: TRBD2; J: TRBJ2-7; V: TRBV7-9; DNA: TGTGCCAGCAGCTTAGAGACTAGCGGGGGGTATGAGCAGTACTTC; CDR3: CASSLETSGGYEQYF
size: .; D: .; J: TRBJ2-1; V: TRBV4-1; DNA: TGCGCCAGCAGTCAAGTATCCGGCAATGAGCAGTTCTTC; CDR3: CASSQVSGNEQFF
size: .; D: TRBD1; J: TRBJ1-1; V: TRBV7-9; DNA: TGTGCCAGCAGCTCCACAGGGGGCTGGGACACTGAAGCTTTCTTT; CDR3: CASSSTGGWDTEAFF